A single sample gave rise to the 12 T cell receptor beta chains below, sequenced in a study of blood T cell repertoires in COVID-19. Produced via immunoSEQ multiplex PCR; TCRdb's table is partial and in-frame only. The sample yields some 270,000 clones, approximately 81% seen once. The sample was PBMCs or T cells enriched from blood (not recorded which). The source is a woman aged 45-65 years who had been exposed to COVID-19.

This clone was counted only a few times. V and J are TRBV5-1 and TRBJ2-2, with TRBD1 as a possible D gene (6 bases). Germline CDR1 is SGHRS and CDR2 is YFSETQ. Trimming pared 3 bases from V and 1 base from J, leaving 25 bases between. The CDR3 is 20 amino acids. The CDR3 spells CASSSVPPLTGLGNTGELFF. DNA of the CDR3: TGCGCCAGCAGCTCTGTACCTCCACTAACAGGGCTGGGGAACACCGGGGAGCTGTTTTTT.

The chain has TRBV11-2 and TRBJ2-7; TRBD1 is a possible D gene (6 bases). This CDR3 has 15 amino acids. V was pared by 5 bases and J by 4 bases, with 18 bases between. Germline values: CDR1 SGHAT, CDR2 FQNNGV. CDR3 loop: CASSGSTGTLYEQYF. For the CDR3, the DNA is TGTGCCAGCAGCGGCAGTACAGGGACCTTATACGAGCAGTACTTC.

This clone was picked up a small number of times. The gene calls are TRBV2 and TRBJ2-1; 8 nucleotides agree with TRBD2. Trimming took 4 bases from V and 9 from J; bases not matched to a gene: 8. Germline CDR1 is SNHLY and CDR2 is FYNNEI. This CDR3 is 14 amino acids long. The CDR3 reads CASSVGTRDPEQFF. The CDR3 DNA reads TGTGCCAGCAGTGTGGGGACTAGGGACCCTGAGCAGTTCTTC. Full variable domain (rest looked up from reference TRBV2 and TRBJ2-1): EPEVTQTPSHQVTQMGQEVILRCVPISNHLYFYWYRQILGQKVEFLVSFYNNEISEKSEIFDDQFSVERPDGSNFTLKIRSTKLEDSAMYFCASSVGTRDPEQFFGPGTRLTVL.

This chain connects TRBV6-9 to TRBJ2-1; TRBD2 is a possible D gene (5 bases). CDR1 and CDR2 (germline): MNHGY, SVAAGI. Trimming pared 7 bases from V and 5 bases from J, leaving 6 bases between. There are 11 residues in the CDR3. The CDR3 DNA is TGTGCCAGCACCGGGGACAATGAGCAGTTCTTC. Translating it yields CASTGDNEQFF.

The chain carries TRBV5-1 and TRBJ2-7, with 8 bases fitting TRBD1. The length of the CDR3 is 14 residues. In germline, CDR1 is SGHRS, CDR2 YFSETQ. V gave up 4 bases and J gave up 6 bases; unmatched junction bases: 9. CDR3 DNA sequence: TGCGCCAGCAGCCCCGACGGACAGGGTGGCGAGCAGTACTTC. Its protein is CASSPDGQGGEQYF.

V usage is TRBV11-2 and J usage is TRBJ2-7; the D gene is possibly TRBD2 (5 bases). The V gene's germline CDR1 is SGHAT and CDR2 FQNNGV. CDR3 length equals 16 residues. Trimming removed 5 bases at V and 3 bases at J, with 20 bases between. CDR3 sequence (DNA): TGTGCCAGCAGCCTCCACTCGTGGGCAGGACTCTACGAGCAGTACTTC. As protein: CASSLHSWAGLYEQYF. Based on the CDR3 plus reference TRBV11-2 and TRBJ2-7, the full variable domain is EAGVAQSPRYKIIEKRQSVAFWCNPISGHATLYWYQQILGQGPKLLIQFQNNGVVDDSQLPKDRFSAERLKGVDSTLKIQPAKLEDSAVYLCASSLHSWAGLYEQYFGPGTRLTVT.

The sample holds a few counts of this clone. V is TRBV2 and J is TRBJ1-2; 7 positions match TRBD1. Germline V gene lookup returns CDR1 SNHLY and CDR2 FYNNEI. The V gene end was trimmed by 7 bases and the J gene end by 4 bases; junction bases not matched to a gene: 9. This CDR3 spans 14 amino acids. CDR3 sequence reads: CASTPDRTLYGYTF. In nucleotides, the CDR3 is TGTGCCAGCACCCCGGACAGGACCCTCTATGGCTACACCTTC.

The V gene is TRBV5-6, the J gene TRBJ1-2; D remains ambiguous. V was pared by 8 bases and J by 10 bases, with 18 bases between. The CDR3 sequence is 12 residues long. Germline values: CDR1 SGHDT, CDR2 YYEEEE. CDR3 in amino acids: CASTTGSGHYTF. In DNA form, the CDR3 reads TGTGCCAGTACCACGGGGTCAGGTCACTACACCTTC.

The V call is TRBV11-2, the J call TRBJ1-1, with 8 bases that match TRBD1. In germline, CDR1 is SGHAT, CDR2 FQNNGV. This CDR3 spans 14 amino acids. V shed 3 bases, J shed 5 bases, and the junction held 5 bases outside the gene matches. CDR3 DNA sequence: TGTGCCAGCAGCTTTAACAGGGGGTCGACTGAAGCTTTCTTT. Encoded protein: CASSFNRGSTEAFF.

The rearrangement joins TRBV12-3 or TRBV12-4 to TRBJ1-1; unclear D gene. The CDR3 contains 12 residues. Trimming pared 6 bases from V and 4 bases from J, leaving 9 bases between. CDR3 nucleotides: TGTGCCAGCAGCCCCGGGAGCACTGAAGCTTTCTTT. It encodes CASSPGSTEAFF.

The chain uses TRBV11-2 and TRBJ2-1; 10 nucleotides align to TRBD2. This CDR3 has 16 residues. V trimming: 1 base; J trimming: 9 bases; junction bases outside the gene matches: 9. The germline CDR1 and CDR2 sequences are SGHAT and FQNNGV. The CDR3: CASSLVRAGGPREQFF. The CDR3 region has the DNA TGTGCCAGCAGCTTAGTCCGAGCGGGGGGGCCTCGTGAGCAGTTCTTC.

This clone was found a few times. This chain uses TRBV4-2 with TRBJ2-2; possible D gene TRBD1, 6 bases. With 1 base removed from V and 3 bases from J, the gap between germline ends came to 9 bases. CDR1 and CDR2 (germline): LGHNA, YNFKEQ. The CDR3 is 15 residues long. Here the CDR3 DNA reads TGTGCCAGCAGCCAAGGGGGGCGCGACACCGGGGAGCTGTTTTTT. As protein: CASSQGGRDTGELFF.